A single sample is the source of the 13 T cell receptor beta chains below, sequenced in a study of T cell responses to AZD1222 COVID-19 vaccine. Assay: immunoSEQ multiplex PCR; the TCRdb copy retains only in-frame clones and omits some. The table lists about 51,000 clones, roughly 90% of them singletons, with more than 0.95% in the top ten. This sample comprised peripheral blood, obtained 28 days after the second AZD1222 dose. These receptor sequences come from an adult who received the AZD1222 COVID-19 vaccine.

The chain has TRBV5-1 and TRBJ2-7; 10 bases fit TRBD1. Germline V gives CDR1 SGHRS, CDR2 YFSETQ. The CDR3 is made up of 16 amino acids. J gave up 0 bases and V 4 bases, and 7 bases lay outside the gene matches. This CDR3 reads CASSPYGTGVSYEQYF. CDR3 DNA sequence: TGCGCCAGCAGCCCCTACGGGACAGGGGTCTCCTACGAGCAGTACTTC.

Here the CDR3 DNA reads TGTGCCAGCAGCCAAGAATTTAGCGGGAGTCTTCGAAAGACCCAGTACTTC. Protein: CASSQEFSGSLRKTQYF. The V call is TRBV3-1 (or the pseudogene TRBV3-2), the J call TRBJ2-5; 9 positions match TRBD2. This CDR3 region has 17 residues. Germline-derived CDR1 and CDR2 are LGHDT and YNNKEL (reference sequence). V shed 0 bases and J 6 bases; nucleotides not matched to a gene: 11.

This chain connects TRBV7-9 to TRBJ1-2; weak D call: TRBD1 (5 bases). V was clipped by 1 base and J by 3 bases, with 9 bases between them. This CDR3 comprises 14 residues. The germline CDR1 and CDR2 sequences are SEHNR and FQNEAQ (reference sequence). CDR3 DNA sequence: TGTGCCAGCAGCTTAGGTCAGGGAGACTATGGCTACACCTTC. Its translation: CASSLGQGDYGYTF.

The chain has TRBV9 and TRBJ2-1; 8 nucleotides match TRBD2. The CDR3 consists of 16 residues. Trimming at V came to 3 bases and at J to 5 bases, leaving 10 bases not matched to a gene. Germline assignment: CDR1 SGDLS and CDR2 YYNGEE. The CDR3 coding sequence is TGTGCCAGCAGCGCCAGAACTAGCGGAGGAAACAATGAGCAGTTCTTC. It codes for CASSARTSGGNNEQFF.

The V gene is TRBV15, the J gene TRBJ2-3; 10 bases line up with TRBD2. The CDR3 runs 18 residues. V shed 0 bases, J shed 1 base, and the junction held 7 bases outside the gene matches. Germline V CDR1 and CDR2: LNHNV, YYDKDF (reference sequence). CDR3 loop: CATSRDLLLAGGTDTQYF. DNA for the CDR3: TGTGCCACCAGCAGAGACCTACTTCTAGCGGGAGGCACAGATACGCAGTATTTT.

The J gene is TRBJ1-2, the V gene TRBV2; the match to TRBD1 covers 9 bases. The CDR3 spans 17 residues. Per germline, CDR1 SNHLY and CDR2 FYNNEI. V dropped 6 bases and J dropped 2; count of bases not matched to a gene: 13. CDR3 protein: CASRKGTGRMKNYGYTF. The DNA of the CDR3 is TGTGCCAGCAGGAAGGGGACAGGGAGGATGAAGAACTATGGCTACACCTTC.

The chain is built from TRBV27 and TRBJ2-7, with a possible D match to TRBD2 (6 bases). Trimming pared 4 bases from V and 7 bases from J, leaving 14 bases between. The germline V gene has CDR1 MNHEY and CDR2 SMNVEV (reference sequence). The CDR3 extends over 13 amino acids. CDR3 sequence: CASSYPGVKEQYF. The CDR3 DNA is TGTGCCAGCAGTTACCCGGGGGTCAAAGAGCAGTACTTC.

This chain links TRBV29-1 with TRBJ2-7, with TRBD1 identical over 9 bases. Trimming took 4 bases from V and 6 from J; bases not matched to a gene: 10. This CDR3 is 14 amino acids long. Per germline, CDR1 SQVTM and CDR2 ANQGSEA. CDR3 nucleotide sequence: TGCAGCGTTGGGGGCTGGGACAGGGAAGGCGAGCAGTACTTC. This gives the protein CSVGGWDREGEQYF.

This sequence joins TRBV5-8 and TRBJ1-1, with 10 bases matching TRBD1. The germline gives CDR1 SGHTS, CDR2 YDEGEE. The CDR3 is 17 residues long. V shed 2 bases and J 3 bases; nucleotides not matched to a gene: 10. The CDR3 nucleotides are TGTGCCAGCAGCTTACGTGGGACAGGGGTCGGGGACACTGAAGCTTTCTTT. It translates to CASSLRGTGVGDTEAFF.

V is TRBV5-5 and J is TRBJ2-2; TRBD2 is a possible D gene (6 bases). This CDR3 has 16 amino acids. The ends were cut back, 0 bases at V and 4 bases at J, with 13 bases in the middle. Germline V gene sequence: CDR1 SGHKS, CDR2 YYEKEE (reference sequence). This chain's CDR3 is CASSLGTTRGTGELFF. The CDR3 region has the DNA TGTGCCAGCAGCTTGGGGACTACTCGGGGCACCGGGGAGCTGTTTTTT.

The V call is TRBV4-2, the J call TRBJ1-5; a possible D gene is TRBD1 (6 bases). Germline V gene lookup returns CDR1 LGHNA and CDR2 YNFKEQ. V was cut by 0 bases and J by 2 bases, with 14 bases left in between. CDR3 length: 17 amino acids. CDR3 bases: TGTGCCAGCAGCCAAGATGGAGGGGGAAGTGGCAATCAGCCCCAGCATTTT. Its translation is CASSQDGGGSGNQPQHF.

The chain joins TRBV7-2 to TRBJ2-7, with 7 bases matching TRBD1. Germline assignment: CDR1 SGHTA and CDR2 FQGNSA. V lost 5 bases to trimming and J lost 4 bases; unmatched junction nucleotides: 5. The length of the CDR3 is 13 residues. The CDR3 nucleotides read TGTGCCAGCAGCGCCCGGGACAGTTACGAGCAGTACTTC. It translates to CASSARDSYEQYF.

This chain links TRBV7-8 with TRBJ2-5; D gene ambiguous. From germline, CDR1 is SGHVS and CDR2 FQNEAQ. V dropped 4 bases and J dropped 2 bases, with 11 bases sitting between them. The CDR3 extends over 14 amino acids. The CDR3, as DNA: TGTGCCAGCAGCTCGAGACTGCTACAAGAGACCCAGTACTTC. It specifies CASSSRLLQETQYF.